The TCR beta chain described here comes from a study of PD-1 blockade in classical Hodgkin lymphoma. Study conclusions and caveats: The repertoire differences lack a defined cause, possibly disease activity or prior therapy.

Brentuximab vedotin exposure varied among the patients, all of whom had relapsed after autologous stem cell transplantation. Profiling relied on immunoSEQ multiplex PCR, and the TCRdb table lists in-frame clones only, not all of them. The sample contains 90,000 to 100,000 clones, roughly 92% of which appear only once. On this clone: Its antigen is still unknown.

The germline gives CDR1 SGHTS, CDR2 YDEGEE. The CDR3 loop spans 16 amino acids. The V segment lost 5 bases and the J segment 1 base; nucleotides outside the gene matches: 10. Specimen: peripheral blood mononuclear cells (PBMCs), collected at baseline. The chain employs TRBV5-8 and TRBJ2-7, with TRBD2 matching over 9 bases. This receptor was taken from a human donor with classical Hodgkin lymphoma. The DNA of the CDR3 is TGTGCCAGCAGGGTGAGGCTAGCGGGACGTTCCTACGAGCAGTACTTC. This codes for CASRVRLAGRSYEQYF.